Listed below are T cell receptor beta chains from one sample, sequenced in a study of shared clonotypes between healthy human individuals. Profiled with immunoSEQ multiplex PCR; TCRdb holds only in-frame clones, not every one. The sample gives more than 1.2 million clones, approximately 98.5% of which show up once; approximately 0.4% is in the top ten. Sample: naive CD4+ T cells sorted from blood. The receptors originated from a man younger than 40 in good health. Each CDR3 is given with its conserved first and last residue. D genes are given only for firm matches. Size values are once, few and many counts, or a class for expanded clones, and some rows have none.

V gene	J gene	CDR3 length	D gene	clone size	CDR3 protein	CDR3 DNA
TRBV10-3	TRBJ2-3	12	NA	NA	CAIRGGKDTQYF	TGTGCCATCAGAGGTGGCAAGGATACGCAGTATTTT
TRBV18	TRBJ2-3	13	NA	NA	CASSPLSTDTQYF	TGTGCCAGCTCACCTCTGAGCACAGATACGCAGTATTTT
TRBV6-6	TRBJ1-1	12	TRBD1	NA	CASSFGQGEAFF	TGTGCCAGCAGTTTTGGACAGGGGGAAGCTTTCTTT
TRBV5-1	TRBJ2-1	15	NA	NA	CASIDRPGSYNEQFF	TGCGCCAGCATCGACCGGCCAGGCTCCTACAATGAGCAGTTCTTC
TRBV30	TRBJ2-5	11	NA	once	CAWGRGETQYF	TGTGCCTGGGGACGTGGGGAGACCCAGTACTTC
TRBV12-2	TRBJ2-2	16	NA	once	CASRFMAGPNTGELFF	TGTGCAAGTCGCTTTATGGCGGGACCGAACACCGGGGAGCTGTTTTTT
TRBV4-1	TRBJ2-1	16	TRBD2	NA	CASSSLGLAGDNEQFF	TGCGCCAGCAGCTCCCTGGGACTAGCGGGGGACAATGAGCAGTTCTTC
TRBV28	TRBJ2-7	14	NA	NA	CASISFGASYEQYF	TGTGCCAGCATAAGTTTCGGAGCTTCGTACGAGCAGTACTTC
TRBV10-2	TRBJ2-7	20	NA	NA	CASSERRRGLVSSVAYEQYF	TGCGCCAGCAGTGAGAGAAGGAGAGGTTTGGTATCCTCGGTGGCCTACGAGCAGTACTTC
TRBV7-2	TRBJ2-7	15	TRBD2	NA	CASSLGVAGIYEQYF	TGTGCCAGCAGCTTAGGTGTAGCGGGTATCTACGAGCAGTACTTC
TRBV28	TRBJ1-2	18	NA	NA	CASSLVRTLNLANYGYTF	TGTGCCAGCAGTTTGGTACGGACTCTAAATCTCGCTAACTATGGCTACACCTTC
TRBV6-1	TRBJ2-3	13	NA	NA	CASSSLDADTQYF	TGTGCCAGCAGTTCTCTAGACGCAGATACGCAGTATTTT
TRBV6-5	TRBJ2-1	16	NA	NA	CASSYSFGSSYNEQFF	TGTGCCAGCAGTTACTCTTTCGGGAGCTCCTACAATGAGCAGTTCTTC
TRBV11-1	TRBJ2-7	15	NA	NA	CASSQTELFSYEQYF	TGTGCCAGCAGCCAAACTGAGCTTTTCTCCTACGAGCAGTACTTC
TRBV6-6	TRBJ1-1	15	TRBD1	NA	CASNERDRRNTEAFF	TGTGCCAGCAACGAAAGGGACAGGAGGAACACTGAAGCTTTCTTT
TRBV11-3	TRBJ2-1	15	NA	NA	CASSLPFAPYNEQFF	TGTGCCAGCAGCCTCCCTTTTGCACCCTACAATGAGCAGTTCTTC
TRBV9	TRBJ2-5	16	TRBD2	NA	CASSVGLAGGLETQYF	TGTGCCAGCAGCGTAGGACTAGCGGGAGGTTTGGAGACCCAGTACTTC
TRBV19	TRBJ2-7	13	NA	NA	CASSMWGTHEQYF	TGTGCCAGTAGTATGTGGGGAACTCACGAGCAGTACTTC
TRBV11-3	TRBJ2-7	13	TRBD1	NA	CASSLGQGGEQYF	TGTGCCAGCAGCCTAGGACAGGGGGGCGAGCAGTACTTC
TRBV15	TRBJ2-7	18	TRBD2	NA	CATSRDFWLASGRDEQYF	TGTGCCACCAGCAGAGATTTTTGGTTGGCGAGCGGGAGGGACGAGCAGTACTTC
TRBV30	TRBJ2-2	15	TRBD2	NA	CAWAALAGPTGELFF	TGTGCCTGGGCAGCCCTAGCGGGACCGACCGGGGAGCTGTTTTTT
TRBV5-1	TRBJ2-7	11	NA	few	CASSFSYEQYF	TGCGCCAGCAGCTTCTCCTACGAGCAGTACTTC
TRBV9	TRBJ2-1	16	TRBD1	NA	CASSPLRGSSYNEQFF	TGTGCCAGCAGCCCCCTCAGGGGGAGCTCCTACAATGAGCAGTTCTTC
TRBV5-1	TRBJ2-3	16	NA	NA	CASSPPGTASTDTQYF	TGCGCCAGCAGCCCCCCCGGGACGGCTAGCACAGATACGCAGTATTTT
TRBV6-6	TRBJ2-1	15	TRBD1	once	CASSYEWAGGDEQFF	TGTGCCAGCAGCTACGAATGGGCAGGGGGCGATGAGCAGTTCTTC
TRBV6-6	TRBJ2-3	15	TRBD2	NA	CASSLIAGGGNTQYF	TGTGCCAGCAGTTTAATAGCGGGAGGTGGTAATACGCAGTATTTT
TRBV7-7	TRBJ2-1	16	NA	NA	CASSSSRGATYNEQFF	TGTGCTAGCAGCTCCAGTAGGGGCGCAACCTACAATGAGCAGTTCTTC
TRBV9	TRBJ2-7	15	NA	NA	CASSVGYDSGYEQYF	TGTGCCAGCAGCGTAGGTTACGACTCGGGCTACGAGCAGTACTTC
TRBV18	TRBJ2-3	13	TRBD2	NA	CASSSGGRDTQYF	TGTGCCAGCTCAAGCGGGGGGAGAGATACGCAGTATTTT
TRBV19	TRBJ2-7	15	TRBD1	NA	CASSPRGQGFYEQYF	TGTGCCAGTAGTCCGAGGGGACAGGGGTTCTACGAGCAGTACTTC
TRBV18	TRBJ2-5	16	TRBD2	NA	CASSPLLAGNQETQYF	TGTGCCAGCTCACCACTCTTAGCGGGTAACCAAGAGACCCAGTACTTC
TRBV25-1	TRBJ2-6	14	NA	NA	CATRAEAGANVLTF	TGTGCCACGCGCGCCGAGGCTGGGGCCAACGTCCTGACTTTC
TRBV5-1	TRBJ1-1	17	NA	NA	CASSFGRHLNLNTEAFF	TGCGCCAGCAGCTTCGGCAGGCATTTGAATCTGAACACTGAAGCTTTCTTT
TRBV2	TRBJ2-1	10	NA	NA	CASKYNEQFF	TGTGCCAGCAAATACAATGAGCAGTTCTTC
TRBV2	TRBJ1-5	15	TRBD1	NA	CASNERTGNNQPQHF	TGTGCCAGCAACGAACGGACAGGGAACAATCAGCCCCAGCATTTT
TRBV27	TRBJ2-6	15	NA	NA	CASRGHQSGANVLTF	TGTGCCAGCAGGGGACACCAATCTGGGGCCAACGTCCTGACTTTC
TRBV18	TRBJ2-6	17	TRBD1	NA	CASSPGQAWAGANVLTF	TGTGCCAGCTCCCCCGGACAGGCGTGGGCTGGGGCCAACGTCCTGACTTTC
TRBV12-5	TRBJ1-3	16	NA	once	CASGLVLGQAGNTIYF	TGTGCTAGTGGTTTGGTACTGGGGCAAGCTGGAAACACCATATATTTT
TRBV2	TRBJ1-5	15	NA	NA	CASKPRDSSNQPQHF	TGTGCCAGTAAACCTAGAGACAGTAGCAATCAGCCCCAGCATTTT
TRBV6-6	TRBJ2-1	14	TRBD2	NA	CASNKREGRHEQFF	TGTGCCAGCAATAAGCGGGAGGGCCGCCATGAGCAGTTCTTC
TRBV18	TRBJ2-7	13	NA	NA	CASSPSAYDVQYF	TGTGCCAGCTCCCCCTCCGCCTACGACGTGCAGTACTTC
TRBV27	TRBJ2-1	15	TRBD1	NA	CASSSPDRSRNEQFF	TGTGCCAGCAGTTCCCCGGACAGGTCCCGAAATGAGCAGTTCTTC
TRBV19	TRBJ2-3	15	TRBD1	NA	CASRTGQGSTDTQYF	TGTGCCAGTAGGACGGGACAGGGAAGCACAGATACGCAGTATTTT
TRBV9	TRBJ2-3	14	NA	NA	CASSPRITTDTQYF	TGTGCCAGCAGCCCTCGTATCACGACAGATACGCAGTATTTT
TRBV2	TRBJ2-7	15	NA	NA	CASSDGGRTNYEQYF	TGTGCCAGCAGTGACGGGGGTCGTACTAACTACGAGCAGTACTTC
TRBV28	TRBJ1-5	15	TRBD1	NA	CASSSSDRGGQPQHF	TGTGCCAGCAGTTCCTCGGACAGGGGAGGTCAGCCCCAGCATTTT